This TCR beta chain was observed in a study of T cell responses to AZD1222 COVID-19 vaccine. At the level of the study: Pooling covered second doses at about 4 or about 12 weeks.

Clones were read by immunoSEQ multiplex PCR, and TCRdb kept only the in-frame ones, dropping some. The profile shows 120,000 to 150,000 clones, 80% to 90% of them singletons. Study-wide points: Mostly white British, mostly female donors; authors suggested clonal diversity may be underestimated. Across the whole spike, CD4 TCRs peaked at regions 160-218 and 743-854. When two AZD1222 doses had been given, Spike-specific TCR breadth and depth rose.

With 6 bases removed from V and 3 bases from J, the gap between germline ends came to 14 bases. CDR1 is KGHSH and CDR2 is LQKENI in the germline V gene. This CDR3 contains 15 residues. A word on this clone: What it binds is unknown.

The sequence derives from an adult in good health. This chain uses TRBV18 with TRBJ2-2, with D unresolved. This material consisted of peripheral blood, taken on day 0 of AZD1222 vaccination. CDR3 DNA sequence: TGTGCCAGCTCCAGGACGGAGATTCACACCGGGGAGCTGTTTTTT. Its translation is CASSRTEIHTGELFF.